This TCR beta chain derives from a study of blood T cell repertoires in COVID-19. At the level of the study: Samples taken during acute and convalescent COVID-19 were collected in the United States, Italy and Spain. PBMCs, B-cell-depleted T cells, or T cells provided the cDNA or gDNA that made up the material.

In the study's own analysis: It was from reference gene primer amplification that nucleated cell counts were estimated. TCRdb's table, derived via immunoSEQ multiplex PCR, lists solely in-frame clones and lacks some. V and J calls and clone size are copied from that table; D and trimming were computed from the DNA. The data hold approximately 100,000 clones, with 75% to 85% observed a single time. This CDR3 region has 14 residues. V was clipped by 2 bases and J by 6 bases; unmatched bases: 6. Germline-derived CDR1 and CDR2 are SGHNT and YENEEA. The chain recombines TRBV11-3 with TRBJ1-2; 7 nucleotides match TRBD1. This clonotype originated in a human donor in a cohort sampled during active COVID-19. Input material: peripheral blood. The CDR3 region has the DNA TGTGCCAGCAGCTTATCTATTACAGGGGATGGCTACACCTTC. Residues: CASSLSITGDGYTF.